Listed here are 5 T cell receptor beta chains from one sample, sequenced in a study of blood T cell repertoires in COVID-19. Assay: immunoSEQ multiplex PCR; the TCRdb copy retains only in-frame clones and omits some. The table has about 250,000 clones, approximately 79% seen once. Specimen: peripheral blood. These receptors were collected from a woman aged 40 to 50 with active or convalescent COVID-19.

About this clone: Germline is not matched at one junction end, which may reflect a read error. The chain recombines TRBV28 with TRBJ2-7; a possible D gene is TRBD2 (5 bases). The CDR3 has 12 residues. Germline V CDR1 and CDR2: MDHEN, SYDVKM. The chain's CDR3 is CASSFVRESPDF. The DNA of the CDR3 is TGTGCCAGCAGTTTCGTACGGGAATCTCCGGACTTC. The variable domain in full, completed from reference TRBV28 and TRBJ2-7, reads DVKVTQSSRYLVKRTGEKVFLECVQDMDHENMFWYRQDPGLGLRLIYFSYDVKMKEKGDIPEGYSVSREKKERFSLILESASTNQTSMYLCASSFVRESPDFGPGTRLTVT.

The chain employs TRBV27 and TRBJ1-4, with TRBD1 identical over 7 bases. The CDR3 runs to 17 residues. CDR1 and CDR2 (germline): MNHEY, SMNVEV (reference sequence). V lost 7 bases to trimming and J lost 7 bases; unmatched junction nucleotides: 18. The CDR3 sequence: CASNHYFFGTDSEKLFF. The CDR3 DNA follows: TGTGCCAGCAATCACTATTTTTTCGGGACAGATAGTGAAAAACTGTTTTTT.

The chain links TRBV19 to TRBJ1-5; 8 bases fit TRBD1. The junction had 9 bases not matched to a gene; V was cut back by 1 base and J by 10 bases. The CDR3 loop spans 15 amino acids. Looked up from germline, CDR1 is LNHDA and CDR2 is SQIVND (reference sequence). This chain's CDR3 is CASSIVGTGDRPQHF. CDR3 in DNA: TGTGCCAGTAGTATAGTGGGGACAGGAGACAGACCCCAGCATTTT. The full variable domain, with the rest looked up from reference TRBV19 and TRBJ1-5, is DGGITQSPKYLFRKEGQNVTLSCEQNLNHDAMYWYRQDPGQGLRLIYYSQIVNDFQKGDIAEGYSVSREKKESFPLTVTSAQKNPTAFYLCASSIVGTGDRPQHFGDGTRLSIL.

The chain uses TRBV3-1 (or the pseudogene TRBV3-2) and TRBJ1-6, with TRBD1 matching over 8 bases. Germline V gene lookup returns CDR1 LGHDT and CDR2 YNNKEL (reference sequence). This CDR3 has 15 residues. Trimming removed 2 bases from V and 7 bases from J; junction bases left unmatched: 4. CDR3 residues: CASSQRTGNNSPLHF. The CDR3 DNA reads as TGTGCCAGCAGCCAACGGACAGGGAACAATTCACCCCTCCACTTT.

In this sample, this clone turned up a few times. V usage is TRBV27 and J usage is TRBJ1-1; D uncertain. Germline assignment: CDR1 MNHEY and CDR2 SMNVEV (reference sequence). Between the trimmed V and J ends, which lost 2 bases and 4 bases, there was a span of 14 bases. The length of the CDR3 is 15 residues. CDR3 residues: CASSLRPLSGTEAFF. CDR3 nucleotide sequence: TGTGCCAGCAGTTTACGGCCACTGAGCGGCACTGAAGCTTTCTTT.